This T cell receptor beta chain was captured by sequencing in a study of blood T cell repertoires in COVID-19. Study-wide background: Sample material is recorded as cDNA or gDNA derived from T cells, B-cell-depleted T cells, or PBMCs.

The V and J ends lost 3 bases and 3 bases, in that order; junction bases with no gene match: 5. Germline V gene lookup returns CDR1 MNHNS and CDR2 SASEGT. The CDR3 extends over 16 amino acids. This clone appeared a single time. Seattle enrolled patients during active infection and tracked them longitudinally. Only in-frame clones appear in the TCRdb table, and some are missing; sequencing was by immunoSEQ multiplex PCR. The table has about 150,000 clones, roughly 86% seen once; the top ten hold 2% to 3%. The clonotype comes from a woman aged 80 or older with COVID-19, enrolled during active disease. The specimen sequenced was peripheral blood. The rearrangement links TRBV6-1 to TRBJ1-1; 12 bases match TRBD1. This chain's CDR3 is CASSERGTGGYTEAFF. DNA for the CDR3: TGTGCCAGCAGTGAGAGGGGGACAGGGGGCTACACTGAAGCTTTCTTT.